The 16 T cell receptor beta chains below all came from one sample that was sequenced in a study of shared clonotypes between healthy human individuals (dated by TCRdb to about 2020). Libraries were made using the immunoSEQ multiplex PCR assay. TCRdb carries this immuneACCESS record with in-frame sequences only. Its versions omit some clonotypes, under half of them owing to an unresolved V gene in the studies checked, with the rest unexplained. This sample is represented by about 2.4 million clones; 80% to 95% of them were singletons. The ten top clones hold about 0.34% of the sample. The sequencing input was naive CD4+ T cells from PBMCs. The cell subset or site tag for this specimen amounts to: CD45RA+ positively selected. These receptors came from a man between 18 and 29 years old in good health. Some clones in this sample may be carry-over from other donors' samples.

In DNA, the CDR3 is TGTGCCTGGAGCCTAAGGACAGGGGGAATGAGGAATCAGCCCCAGCATTTT. The encoded protein is CAWSLRTGGMRNQPQHF. The rearrangement uses TRBV30 and TRBJ1-5, with 10 positions matching TRBD1. Germline V gene lookup returns CDR1 GTSNPN and CDR2 SVGIG (reference sequence). CDR3 length: 17 residues. V shed 3 bases, J shed 4 bases, and the junction held 12 bases outside the gene matches.

V and J are TRBV28 and TRBJ1-3, with D unclear. This CDR3 has 16 residues. Trimming shortened V by 6 bases and J by 0 bases, and 15 bases separated the two germline ends. Germline CDR1 MDHEN, CDR2 SYDVKM. The CDR3 DNA reads TGTGCCAGCAGCCCCAGTAGGAAAAGCTCTGGAAACACCATATATTTT. Its protein is CASSPSRKSSGNTIYF.

The chain recombines TRBV5-4 with TRBJ2-1; 15 bases agree with TRBD2. The V gene end was trimmed by 0 bases and the J gene end by 6 bases; junction bases not matched to a gene: 7. Germline V gives CDR1 SGHNT, CDR2 YYREEE (reference sequence). The CDR3 runs to 18 residues. The CDR3 is CASSLGWTSGRASNEQFF. Here the CDR3 DNA reads TGTGCCAGCAGCTTGGGCTGGACTAGCGGGAGGGCCAGCAATGAGCAGTTCTTC.

V usage is TRBV5-4 and J usage is TRBJ2-7; the match to TRBD2 covers 14 bases. The germline V gene encodes CDR1 SGHNT and CDR2 YYREEE (reference sequence). Trimming cost V 4 bases and J 3 bases; bases outside gene matches: 15. The CDR3 sequence is 19 residues long. This chain's CDR3 is CASSLGLAGGRGVNYEQYF. In DNA, the CDR3 is TGTGCCAGCAGCCTAGGACTAGCGGGAGGCAGGGGAGTGAACTACGAGCAGTACTTC. The full variable domain, in which reference TRBV5-4 and TRBJ2-7 provide the parts outside the CDR3, is ETGVTQSPTHLIKTRGQQVTLRCSSQSGHNTVSWYQQALGQGPQFIFQYYREEENGRGNFPPRFSGLQFPNYSSELNVNALELDDSALYLCASSLGLAGGRGVNYEQYFGPGTRLTVT.

The chain is built from TRBV5-1 and TRBJ2-1; 14 bases align to TRBD2. The CDR3 extends over 14 amino acids. Germline V gene lookup returns CDR1 SGHRS and CDR2 YFSETQ. Unmatched junction bases numbered 3, after V lost 3 bases and J lost 10 bases. CDR3 sequence: CASSSGLAGEEQFF. The CDR3 nucleotides are TGCGCCAGCAGCTCGGGACTAGCGGGAGAGGAGCAGTTCTTC. The full variable domain, in which reference TRBV5-1 and TRBJ2-1 provide the parts outside the CDR3, is KAGVTQTPRYLIKTRGQQVTLSCSPISGHRSVSWYQQTPGQGLQFLFEYFSETQRNKGNFPGRFSGRQFSNSRSEMNVSTLELGDSALYLCASSSGLAGEEQFFGPGTRLTVL.

On this clone itself: This CDR3 is also generated by other DNA sequences in the sample. The V call is TRBV18, the J call TRBJ1-1; D is unclear. V lost 4 bases and J 1 base, leaving 7 bases between the germline ends. The CDR3 has 13 amino acids. In germline, CDR1 is KGHSH, CDR2 LQKENI. The chain's CDR3 is CASSRGENTEAFF. CDR3 nucleotide sequence: TGTGCCAGCTCACGGGGAGAGAACACTGAAGCTTTCTTT.

The chain has TRBV11-2 and TRBJ2-7; D is perhaps TRBD1 or TRBD2 (7 bases each). Germline V lookup: CDR1 SGHAT, CDR2 FQNNGV. V lost 3 bases, J lost 3 bases, and 15 bases lay in between. The CDR3 contains 15 residues. The CDR3 here is CASSFGQGGFYEQYF. The CDR3 DNA reads TGTGCCAGCAGCTTCGGGCAGGGGGGGTTCTACGAGCAGTACTTC.

The chain has TRBV4-1 and TRBJ1-4; TRBD1 aligns across 7 bases. The J segment lost 2 bases and the V segment lost 0 bases, leaving 6 bases of the junction unmatched. The V gene's germline CDR1 is MGHRA and CDR2 YSYEKL. There are 17 residues in the CDR3. The CDR3 nucleotides read TGCGCCAGCAGCCAAGATGAGGGGGCGTTTACTAATGAAAAACTGTTTTTT. This sequence encodes CASSQDEGAFTNEKLFF.

This chain links TRBV6-5 with TRBJ2-1, with 8 nucleotides matching TRBD1. With 4 bases clipped from V and 8 bases from J, the junction kept 13 bases outside the gene matches. CDR1 and CDR2 from the germline V gene are MNHEY and SVGAGI. The CDR3 loop spans 16 amino acids. The CDR3: CASSFSDREVSYEQFF. CDR3 in DNA: TGTGCCAGCAGTTTTTCGGACAGGGAGGTGTCCTATGAGCAGTTCTTC.

V is TRBV30 and J is TRBJ2-3; D perhaps matches TRBD1 (6 bases). V was shortened by 4 bases and J by 0 bases, with 17 bases between the two germline ends. Germline V gives CDR1 GTSNPN, CDR2 SVGIG (reference sequence). This CDR3 has 16 amino acids. Here the CDR3 reads CAWTPGAGVSTDTQYF. The CDR3 DNA reads TGTGCCTGGACCCCAGGGGCAGGGGTCAGCACAGATACGCAGTATTTT.

The CDR3 is CASREGTPEDQPQHF. The CDR3 DNA sequence: TGTGCCAGCCGGGAGGGTACCCCAGAGGATCAGCCCCAGCATTTT. The V gene is TRBV19, the J gene TRBJ1-5; D remains ambiguous. The CDR3 runs 15 residues. Trimming pared 9 bases from V and 5 bases from J, leaving 20 bases between. Germline CDR1 reads LNHDA; CDR2 reads SQIVND (reference sequence).

This clone is a singleton in its sample. Other DNA sequences from this sample encode an identical CDR3 as well. The chain is built from TRBV5-1 and TRBJ1-1; unclear D gene. The CDR3 sequence is 13 residues long. Deletions cut 4 bases from V and 2 bases from J, with 9 bases between. Germline CDR1 and CDR2: SGHRS and YFSETQ. CDR3 sequence: CASSRDGNTEAFF. The CDR3 bases are TGCGCCAGCAGCCGCGACGGCAACACTGAAGCTTTCTTT.

The table lists this clone with a count of one. V and J are TRBV28 and TRBJ2-2, with 12 positions matching TRBD1. The CDR3 spans 16 residues. CDR1 is MDHEN, CDR2 SYDVKM, per germline. V trimming: 3 bases; J trimming: 5 bases; junction bases outside the gene matches: 4. CDR3 nucleotides: TGTGCCAGCAGTTTGCCGGGACAGGGGGCAACCGGGGAGCTGTTTTTT. This translates into CASSLPGQGATGELFF.

The chain couples TRBV6-6 to TRBJ1-1, with 9 bases that match TRBD1. This CDR3 is built from 15 residues. V was pared by 6 bases and J by 11 bases, with 16 bases of the junction left unmatched. Germline V lookup: CDR1 MNHNY, CDR2 SVGAGI (reference sequence). The CDR3 sequence: CASSRQIQGAGPAFF. The CDR3 DNA reads TGTGCCAGCAGCCGACAAATACAGGGGGCAGGCCCGGCTTTCTTT.

The V and J genes are TRBV7-2 and TRBJ2-5; D might be TRBD1 (5 bases). This CDR3 region has 15 residues. Germline CDR1 reads SGHTA; CDR2 reads FQGNSA. V lost 3 bases and J 0 bases, leaving 11 bases between the germline ends. The CDR3 DNA is TGTGCCAGCAGCTTTCTGGGGCAGCACCAAGAGACCCAGTACTTC. The encoded protein is CASSFLGQHQETQYF.

The chain employs TRBV9 and TRBJ2-7; a weak D match, TRBD2 (5 bases). In germline, CDR1 is SGDLS, CDR2 YYNGEE. CDR3 length equals 12 residues. The V end lost 4 bases, the J end lost 6 bases, and 11 bases lay between the germline ends. CDR3 amino acids: CASSLNRGEQYF. CDR3 DNA sequence: TGTGCCAGCAGCCTAAATCGGGGCGAGCAGTACTTC. The variable domain in full, with the rest retrieved from reference TRBV9 and TRBJ2-7, is DSGVTQTPKHLITATGQRVTLRCSPRSGDLSVYWYQQSLDQGLQFLIQYYNGEERAKGNILERFSAQQFPDLHSELNLSSLELGDSALYFCASSLNRGEQYFGPGTRLTVT.